These 13 T cell receptor beta chains were all obtained from the same sample, sequenced in a study of blood T cells in healthy people across ages. A second roughly 6 to 12 cycle PCR used barcoded and J-beta primers. TCRdb re-called the 5' RACE reads through MiXCR, storing one row per CDR3 protein. The sample lists under 1 million distinct CDR3 sequences; roughly 44% were seen once. Sequencing was done on a sample of blood. Every receptor here comes from a man aged 55 to 70 in good health.

This chain's CDR3 is CSAAGTSGGLSYEQYF. The CDR3 bases are TGCAGCGCGGCCGGGACTAGCGGGGGTTTGTCGTACGAGCAGTACTTC. V and J are TRBV29-1 and TRBJ2-7; 14 bases line up with TRBD2. CDR1 is SQVTM and CDR2 is ANQGSEA in the germline V gene. This CDR3 contains 16 residues. The ends lost 7 bases at V and 4 bases at J; junction bases unmatched: 12.

The sample holds a few counts of this clonotype. The rearrangement joins TRBV5-5 to TRBJ1-1; tentatively, D is TRBD1 (6 bases). Germline values: CDR1 SGHKS, CDR2 YYEKEE (reference sequence). Trimming shortened V by 4 bases and J by 0 bases, and 22 bases separated the two germline ends. The CDR3 covers 18 residues. The CDR3 DNA follows: TGTGCCAGCAGCGGCCCCCCCCTAAACAGGGATCTGAACACTGAAGCTTTCTTT. Residues: CASSGPPLNRDLNTEAFF.

This rearrangement joins TRBV19 to TRBJ1-1; 9 bases fit TRBD1. CDR1 is LNHDA and CDR2 is SQIVND in the germline V gene (reference sequence). After removal of 7 bases from V and 4 bases from J, the junction contained 10 bases not matched to a gene. The CDR3 is 15 amino acids. This CDR3 reads CASIPGQGIATEAFF. The DNA of the CDR3 is TGTGCCAGTATCCCGGGACAGGGTATTGCCACTGAAGCTTTCTTT.

The chain couples TRBV27 to TRBJ2-1; 8 bases are shared with TRBD2. Germline assignment: CDR1 MNHEY and CDR2 SMNVEV (reference sequence). After removal of 0 bases from V and 3 bases from J, the junction contained 4 bases not matched to a gene. The CDR3 is made up of 16 amino acids. The CDR3 protein is CASSLSSGGHYNEQFF. In nucleotides, the CDR3 is TGTGCCAGCAGTTTATCCAGCGGGGGCCACTACAATGAGCAGTTCTTC.

In this sample, this clonotype turned up many times. The chain uses TRBV7-2 and TRBJ2-7, with TRBD2 as a possible D gene (5 bases). Germline V gene data show CDR1 as SGHTA and CDR2 as FQGNSA. This CDR3 region has 16 residues. Trimming cost V 3 bases and J 0 bases, with 15 bases left between them. The CDR3 DNA sequence: TGTGCCAGCAGCTTTTCCAGCGGCGCGCGCTCCTACGAGCAGTACTTC. This codes for CASSFSSGARSYEQYF.

J is TRBJ2-5 and V is TRBV27; 7 bases align to TRBD1. The CDR3 extends over 14 amino acids. With V trimmed by 7 bases and J by 5 bases, 10 bases remained unmatched. Germline assignment: CDR1 MNHEY and CDR2 SMNVEV (reference sequence). The CDR3 spells CASNAQGISETQYF. DNA for the CDR3: TGTGCCAGCAACGCACAGGGGATAAGCGAGACCCAGTACTTC.

The rearrangement links TRBV20-1 to TRBJ2-1; 12 bases are a match to TRBD2. With 6 bases clipped from V and 3 bases from J, the junction kept 9 bases outside the gene matches. Germline loops: CDR1 DFQATT, CDR2 SNEGSKA (reference sequence). The CDR3 has 16 amino acids. The DNA of the CDR3 is TGCAGTGCAATCCCTAGCGGGGGGGCGTTCTACAATGAGCAGTTCTTC. Its protein product is CSAIPSGGAFYNEQFF.

The genes are TRBV15 and TRBJ1-3; D remains unclear. The CDR3 has 15 amino acids. V dropped 3 bases and J dropped 1 base, with 10 bases sitting between them. From germline, CDR1 is LNHNV and CDR2 YYDKDF (reference sequence). The CDR3 spells CATSSSAASGNTIYF. In DNA, the CDR3 is TGTGCCACCAGCAGTAGTGCAGCGTCTGGAAACACCATATATTTT.

The CDR3 DNA reads as TGTGCCACCAGTGATTCGGAGGGGGCAAGTCTTAATTCACCCCTCCACTTT. As protein: CATSDSEGASLNSPLHF. The chain combines TRBV24-1 with TRBJ1-6, with 7 bases that match TRBD1. Germline values: CDR1 KGHDR, CDR2 SFDVKD. V was pared by 2 bases and J by 6 bases, with 9 bases of the junction left unmatched. The CDR3 has 17 amino acids.

V and J are TRBV6-6 and TRBJ1-4, with D tentatively TRBD1 (5 bases). V was clipped by 7 bases and J by 4 bases, with 16 bases between them. The CDR3 spans 15 residues. The germline V gene has CDR1 MNHNY and CDR2 SVGAGI (reference sequence). The CDR3 nucleotides are TGTGCCAGCAATCTGTACGGGGCCCATAATGAAAAACTGTTTTTT. Its protein product is CASNLYGAHNEKLFF.

The rearrangement joins TRBV20-1 to TRBJ2-3; TRBD1 aligns across 8 bases. Germline lookup yields CDR1 DFQATT and CDR2 SNEGSKA (reference sequence). The CDR3 length is 13 residues. The CDR3 region has the DNA TGCAGGGCAGGACAGGGCAGCACAGATACGCAGTATTTT. Encoded protein: CRAGQGSTDTQYF.

This clonotype was detected a few times. The V gene is TRBV28, the J gene TRBJ2-4, with D tentatively TRBD2 (6 bases). The tail of the sequence fits TRBJ2-7 better, so the J call may be wrong. Germline CDR1 is MDHEN and CDR2 is SYDVKM. This CDR3 contains 15 residues. CDR3 loop: CASSLWTGVGNEQYF. The DNA of the CDR3 is TGTGCCAGCAGTTTATGGACGGGGGTTGGGAACGAGCAGTACTTC.

The chain links TRBV10-2 to TRBJ2-1; D is perhaps TRBD1 (5 bases). This CDR3 is built from 13 residues. V dropped 2 bases and J dropped 8 bases, with 10 bases sitting between them. Germline V lookup: CDR1 WSHSY, CDR2 SAAADI. Here the CDR3 DNA reads TGCGCCAGCAGTGAGGCGGCCAGGGATGAGCAGTTCTTC. Translated, it gives CASSEAARDEQFF.